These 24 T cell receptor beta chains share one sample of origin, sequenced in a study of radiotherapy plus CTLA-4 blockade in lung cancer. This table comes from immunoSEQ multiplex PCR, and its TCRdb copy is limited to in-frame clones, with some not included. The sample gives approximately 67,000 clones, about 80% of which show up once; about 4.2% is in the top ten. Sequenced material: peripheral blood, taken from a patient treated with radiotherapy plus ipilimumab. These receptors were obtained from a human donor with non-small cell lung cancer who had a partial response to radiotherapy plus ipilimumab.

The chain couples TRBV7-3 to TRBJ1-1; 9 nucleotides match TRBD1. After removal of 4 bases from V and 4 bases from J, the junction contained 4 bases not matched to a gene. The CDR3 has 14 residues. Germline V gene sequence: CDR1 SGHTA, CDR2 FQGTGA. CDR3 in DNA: TGTGCCAGCAGCTCGGACAGGGGTAGCACTGAAGCTTTCTTT. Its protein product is CASSSDRGSTEAFF.

CDR3 DNA: TGTGCCATCAGTGAATCCGGCAGGGTGGGCGAAAAACTGTTTTTT. This gives the protein CAISESGRVGEKLFF. The V call is TRBV10-3, the J call TRBJ1-4; a weak D match, TRBD1 (5 bases). The germline V gene encodes CDR1 ENHRY and CDR2 SYGVKD. The CDR3 is made up of 15 amino acids. Trimming took off 3 bases at V and 8 bases at J, with 16 bases between the two ends.

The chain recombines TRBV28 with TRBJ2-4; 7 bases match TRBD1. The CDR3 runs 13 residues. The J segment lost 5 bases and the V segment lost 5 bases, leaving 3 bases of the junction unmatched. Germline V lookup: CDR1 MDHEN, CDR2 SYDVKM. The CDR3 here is CASSPGTENIQYF. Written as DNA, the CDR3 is TGTGCCAGCAGTCCCGGGACAGAAAACATTCAGTACTTC.

Written as DNA, the CDR3 is TGCGCCAGCAGCTCACTCACAGGGGGCAACACTGAAGCTTTCTTT. This sequence encodes CASSSLTGGNTEAFF. The chain combines TRBV5-1 with TRBJ1-1; 9 bases agree with TRBD1. Looked up from germline, CDR1 is SGHRS and CDR2 is YFSETQ. The trim removed 3 bases at V and 2 bases at J, leaving 5 bases unmatched. The CDR3 totals 15 residues.

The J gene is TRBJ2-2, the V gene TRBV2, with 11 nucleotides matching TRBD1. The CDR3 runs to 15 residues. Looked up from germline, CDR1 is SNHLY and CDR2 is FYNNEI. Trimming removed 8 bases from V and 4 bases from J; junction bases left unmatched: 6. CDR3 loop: CASGRTGGITGELFF. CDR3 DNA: TGTGCCAGCGGCCGGACAGGGGGCATCACCGGGGAGCTGTTTTTT.

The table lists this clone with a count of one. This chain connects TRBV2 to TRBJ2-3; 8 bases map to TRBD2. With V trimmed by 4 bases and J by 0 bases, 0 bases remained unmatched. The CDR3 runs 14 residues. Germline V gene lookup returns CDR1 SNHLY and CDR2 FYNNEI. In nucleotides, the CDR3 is TGTGCCAGCAGTGGGACTAGCAGCACAGATACGCAGTATTTT. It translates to CASSGTSSTDTQYF.

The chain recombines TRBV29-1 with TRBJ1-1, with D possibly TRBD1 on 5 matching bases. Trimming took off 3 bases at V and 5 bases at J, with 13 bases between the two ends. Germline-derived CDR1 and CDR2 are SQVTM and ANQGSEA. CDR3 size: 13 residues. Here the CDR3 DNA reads TGCAGCGTTGACGTGACGGGGGTGACTGAAGCTTTCTTT. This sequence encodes CSVDVTGVTEAFF.

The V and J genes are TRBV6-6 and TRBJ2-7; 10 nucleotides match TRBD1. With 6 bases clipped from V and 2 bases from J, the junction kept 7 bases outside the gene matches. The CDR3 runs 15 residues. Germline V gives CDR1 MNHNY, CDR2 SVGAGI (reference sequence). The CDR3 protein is CASSDPDRGTYEQYF. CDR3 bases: TGTGCCAGCAGCGACCCGGACAGGGGGACCTACGAGCAGTACTTC.

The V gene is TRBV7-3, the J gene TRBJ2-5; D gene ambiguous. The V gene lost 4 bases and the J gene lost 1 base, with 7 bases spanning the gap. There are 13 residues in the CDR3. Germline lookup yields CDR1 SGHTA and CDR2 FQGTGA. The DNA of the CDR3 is TGTGCCAGCAGCTCCTTATCCCAAGAGACCCAGTACTTC. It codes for CASSSLSQETQYF.

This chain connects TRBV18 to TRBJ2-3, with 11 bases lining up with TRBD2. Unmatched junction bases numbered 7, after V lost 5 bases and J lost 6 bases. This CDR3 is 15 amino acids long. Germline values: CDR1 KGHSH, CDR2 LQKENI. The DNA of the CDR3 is TGTGCCAGCTCATCCACTAGCGGGAGTAGGGATACGCAGTATTTT. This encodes CASSSTSGSRDTQYF.

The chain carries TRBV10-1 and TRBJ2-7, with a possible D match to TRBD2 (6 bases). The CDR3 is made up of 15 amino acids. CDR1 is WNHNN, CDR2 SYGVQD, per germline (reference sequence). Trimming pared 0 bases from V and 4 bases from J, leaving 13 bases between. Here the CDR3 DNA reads TGCGCCAGCAGTGAGTCACGGGGGAAGGGGTACGAGCAGTACTTC. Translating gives CASSESRGKGYEQYF.

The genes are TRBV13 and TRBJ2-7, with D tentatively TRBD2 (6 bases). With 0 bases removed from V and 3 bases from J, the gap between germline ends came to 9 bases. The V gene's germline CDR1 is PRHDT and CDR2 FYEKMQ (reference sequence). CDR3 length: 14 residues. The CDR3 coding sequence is TGTGCCAGCAGCTTAGGGGGAGGCATCTACGAGCAGTACTTC. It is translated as CASSLGGGIYEQYF.

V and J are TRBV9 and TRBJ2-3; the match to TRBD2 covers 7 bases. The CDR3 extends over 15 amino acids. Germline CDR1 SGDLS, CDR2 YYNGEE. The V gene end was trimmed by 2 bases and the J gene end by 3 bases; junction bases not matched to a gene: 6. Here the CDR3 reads CASSVPGLPTDTQYF. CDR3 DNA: TGTGCCAGCAGCGTGCCGGGACTACCTACAGATACGCAGTATTTT.

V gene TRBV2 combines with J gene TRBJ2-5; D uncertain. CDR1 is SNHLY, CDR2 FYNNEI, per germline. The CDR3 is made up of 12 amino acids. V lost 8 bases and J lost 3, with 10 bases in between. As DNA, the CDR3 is TGTGCCAGCCGTAACCGAGAAGAGACCCAGTACTTC. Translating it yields CASRNREETQYF.

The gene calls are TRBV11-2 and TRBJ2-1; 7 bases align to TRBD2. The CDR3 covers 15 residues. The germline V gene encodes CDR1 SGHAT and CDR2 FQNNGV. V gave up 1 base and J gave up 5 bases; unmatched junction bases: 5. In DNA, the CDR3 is TGTGCCAGCAGCTTAGTCCTAGCGGCTCACAATGAGCAGTTCTTC. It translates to CASSLVLAAHNEQFF.

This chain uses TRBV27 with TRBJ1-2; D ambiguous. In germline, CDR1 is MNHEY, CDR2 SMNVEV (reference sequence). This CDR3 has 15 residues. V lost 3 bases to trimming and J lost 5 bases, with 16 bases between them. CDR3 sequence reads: CASSFFARTPYGYTF. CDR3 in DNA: TGTGCCAGCAGTTTTTTCGCCAGGACTCCTTATGGCTACACCTTC.

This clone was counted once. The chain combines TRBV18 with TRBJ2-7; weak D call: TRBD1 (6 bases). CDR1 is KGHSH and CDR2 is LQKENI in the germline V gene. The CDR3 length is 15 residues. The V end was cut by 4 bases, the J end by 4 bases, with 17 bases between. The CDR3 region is CASSRAIGTTYEQYF. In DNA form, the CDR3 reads TGTGCCAGCTCACGGGCTATTGGGACAACTTACGAGCAGTACTTC.

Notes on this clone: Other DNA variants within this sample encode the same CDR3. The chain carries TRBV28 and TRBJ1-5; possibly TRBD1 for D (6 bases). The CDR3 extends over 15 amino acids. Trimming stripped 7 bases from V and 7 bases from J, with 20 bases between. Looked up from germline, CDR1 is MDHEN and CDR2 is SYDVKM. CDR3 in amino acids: CASTRAGVGQQPQHF. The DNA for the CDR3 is TGTGCCAGCACCCGGGCAGGGGTTGGACAACAGCCCCAGCATTTT.

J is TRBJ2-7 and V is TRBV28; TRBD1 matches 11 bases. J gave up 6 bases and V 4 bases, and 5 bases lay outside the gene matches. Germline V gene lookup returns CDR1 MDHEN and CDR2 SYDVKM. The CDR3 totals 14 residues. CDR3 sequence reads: CASSYGQGAREQYF. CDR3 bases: TGTGCCAGCAGTTACGGACAGGGGGCGCGCGAGCAGTACTTC.

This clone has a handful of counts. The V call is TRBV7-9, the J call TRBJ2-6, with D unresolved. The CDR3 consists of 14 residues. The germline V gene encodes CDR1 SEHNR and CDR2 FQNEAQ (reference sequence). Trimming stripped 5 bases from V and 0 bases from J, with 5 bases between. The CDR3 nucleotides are TGTGCCAGCAGCCCTATCTCTGGGGCCAACGTCCTGACTTTC. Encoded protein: CASSPISGANVLTF.

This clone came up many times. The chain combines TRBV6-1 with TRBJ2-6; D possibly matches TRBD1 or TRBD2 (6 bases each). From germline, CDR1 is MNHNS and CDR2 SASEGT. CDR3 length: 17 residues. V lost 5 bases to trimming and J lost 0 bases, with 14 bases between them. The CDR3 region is CASSQGGTPSGANVLTF. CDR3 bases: TGTGCCAGCAGTCAAGGGGGGACTCCCTCTGGGGCCAACGTCCTGACTTTC.

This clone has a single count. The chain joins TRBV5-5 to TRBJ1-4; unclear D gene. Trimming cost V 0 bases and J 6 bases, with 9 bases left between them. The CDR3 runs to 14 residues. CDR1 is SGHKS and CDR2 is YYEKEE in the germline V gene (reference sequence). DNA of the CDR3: TGTGCCAGCAGCTTGGGCCGGAGGGATGAAAAACTGTTTTTT. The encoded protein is CASSLGRRDEKLFF.

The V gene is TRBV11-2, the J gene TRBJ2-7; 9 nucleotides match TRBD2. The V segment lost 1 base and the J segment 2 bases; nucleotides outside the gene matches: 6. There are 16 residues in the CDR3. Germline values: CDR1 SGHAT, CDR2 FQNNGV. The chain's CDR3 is CASSLAGAGGAYEQYF. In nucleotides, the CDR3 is TGTGCCAGCAGCTTAGCGGGTGCGGGAGGGGCCTACGAGCAGTACTTC. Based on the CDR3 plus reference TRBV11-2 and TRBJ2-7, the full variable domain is EAGVAQSPRYKIIEKRQSVAFWCNPISGHATLYWYQQILGQGPKLLIQFQNNGVVDDSQLPKDRFSAERLKGVDSTLKIQPAKLEDSAVYLCASSLAGAGGAYEQYFGPGTRLTVT.

CDR3 in DNA: TGTGCCAGCAAGAACAGGCCGACCCCCTCCGAGCAGTACTTC. Protein product: CASKNRPTPSEQYF. This chain connects TRBV28 to TRBJ2-7; the D gene is possibly TRBD1 (5 bases). V lost 7 bases and J lost 6, with 19 bases in between. Germline values: CDR1 MDHEN, CDR2 SYDVKM. The CDR3 has 14 residues.